Listed here are 30 T cell receptor beta chains from one sample, sequenced in a study of blood T cell repertoires in COVID-19. Assay: immunoSEQ multiplex PCR; the TCRdb copy retains only in-frame clones and omits some. The sample records 200,000 to 250,000 clones, more than 70% being singletons. Sequencing was performed on peripheral blood. The receptors were sampled from a woman under 40 with COVID-19, enrolled during active disease.

The chain has TRBV15 and TRBJ2-7, with a tentative D call TRBD2 (7 bases). This CDR3 is 15 amino acids long. CDR1 is LNHNV, CDR2 YYDKDF, per germline (reference sequence). With 0 bases removed from V and 4 bases from J, the gap between germline ends came to 13 bases. Written as DNA, the CDR3 is TGTGCCACCAGCAGAGAGGGAGGGGGGCAATACGAGCAGTACTTC. It specifies CATSREGGGQYEQYF.

The chain couples TRBV2 to TRBJ2-3; 10 bases match TRBD2. Germline V gene lookup returns CDR1 SNHLY and CDR2 FYNNEI. Trimming removed 3 bases from V and 4 bases from J; junction bases left unmatched: 4. This CDR3 is 15 amino acids long. DNA of the CDR3: TGTGCCAGCAGTGATCCTAGCGGGAGATCAGATACGCAGTATTTT. Protein product: CASSDPSGRSDTQYF. The entire variable domain, with the rest obtained from reference TRBV2 and TRBJ2-3, is as follows: EPEVTQTPSHQVTQMGQEVILRCVPISNHLYFYWYRQILGQKVEFLVSFYNNEISEKSEIFDDQFSVERPDGSNFTLKIRSTKLEDSAMYFCASSDPSGRSDTQYFGPGTRLTVL.

The chain links TRBV6-5 to TRBJ2-5; weak D call: TRBD1 (6 bases). Per the germline V gene, CDR1 is MNHEY and CDR2 is SVGAGI. V lost 6 bases and J lost 1, with 15 bases in between. This CDR3 contains 15 residues. The CDR3 DNA reads TGTGCCAGCAGCGGGTTAGGGACAATCCAAGAGACCCAGTACTTC. It yields the protein CASSGLGTIQETQYF.

V gene TRBV14 combines with J gene TRBJ2-3, with 7 nucleotides matching TRBD2. CDR3 size: 15 residues. V gave up 4 bases and J gave up 4 bases; unmatched junction bases: 8. CDR1 is SGHDN and CDR2 is FVKESK in the germline V gene. The CDR3 reads CASSRHTAGADTQYF. In nucleotides, the CDR3 is TGTGCCAGCAGCCGCCATACTGCGGGGGCAGATACGCAGTATTTT.

On this clone itself: Other DNA sequences of this sample code for an identical CDR3. The chain uses TRBV9 and TRBJ1-1, with a tentative D call TRBD1 (5 bases). CDR1 is SGDLS and CDR2 is YYNGEE in the germline V gene. The CDR3 has 13 amino acids. Deletions cut 0 bases from V and 3 bases from J, with 6 bases between. CDR3 amino acids: CASSVAGDTEAFF. Here the CDR3 DNA reads TGTGCCAGCAGCGTAGCGGGGGACACTGAAGCTTTCTTT.

This chain connects TRBV29-1 to TRBJ2-7; TRBD2 aligns across 12 bases. Germline CDR1 and CDR2: SQVTM and ANQGSEA. J gave up 6 bases and V 6 bases, and 6 bases lay outside the gene matches. This CDR3 spans 13 amino acids. CDR3 in amino acids: CSVQTSGSPEQYV. DNA for the CDR3: TGCAGCGTCCAGACTAGCGGGAGCCCCGAGCAGTACGTC.

V and J are TRBV19 and TRBJ1-2, with unresolved D. Germline V CDR1 and CDR2: LNHDA, SQIVND (reference sequence). The CDR3 is 14 residues long. The V and J ends lost 7 bases and 4 bases respectively, with 16 bases between them. The CDR3 DNA is TGTGCCAGTAAGTCCACAGACGATATCTATGGCTACACCTTC. It specifies CASKSTDDIYGYTF.

This CDR3 reads CASSLSAVNEQFF. CDR3 bases: TGTGCCAGCAGTTTATCGGCAGTCAATGAGCAGTTCTTC. V usage is TRBV27 and J usage is TRBJ2-1; no clear D. This CDR3 contains 13 residues. V was pared by 0 bases and J by 6 bases, with 6 bases between. The V gene's germline CDR1 is MNHEY and CDR2 SMNVEV (reference sequence).

This clone was recorded only once. This CDR3 is also generated by other DNA sequences in the sample. J is TRBJ2-2 and V is TRBV5-1; 11 bases are shared with TRBD1. The CDR3 is 15 residues long. In germline, CDR1 is SGHRS, CDR2 YFSETQ. V shed 4 bases, J shed 4 bases, and the junction held 3 bases outside the gene matches. CDR3 sequence (DNA): TGCGCCAGCAGCCCCGGGACAGGGGGCACCGGGGAGCTGTTTTTT. Translation: CASSPGTGGTGELFF. Full variable domain (remainder filled in from reference TRBV5-1 and TRBJ2-2): KAGVTQTPRYLIKTRGQQVTLSCSPISGHRSVSWYQQTPGQGLQFLFEYFSETQRNKGNFPGRFSGRQFSNSRSEMNVSTLELGDSALYLCASSPGTGGTGELFFGEGSRLTVL.

This clone was seen once. V usage is TRBV28 and J usage is TRBJ2-7; TRBD1 might be the D (5 bases). With 6 bases removed from V and 5 bases from J, the gap between germline ends came to 23 bases. Looked up from germline, CDR1 is MDHEN and CDR2 is SYDVKM. The CDR3 loop spans 16 amino acids. The CDR3 spells CASSTLTGRDIHEQYF. For the CDR3, the DNA is TGTGCCAGCAGCACCCTCACCGGCAGGGATATCCACGAGCAGTACTTC.

The chain employs TRBV4-2 and TRBJ2-6; 7 positions match TRBD1. The CDR3 totals 20 residues. V lost 4 bases and J lost 3; bases outside the gene matches: 18. The germline V gene has CDR1 LGHNA and CDR2 YNFKEQ. CDR3 amino acids: CASSPLGTDRVPYGANVLTF. CDR3 in DNA: TGTGCCAGCAGCCCCCTAGGGACCGACAGGGTCCCCTATGGGGCCAACGTCCTGACTTTC.

This clone was recorded a few times. Written as DNA, the CDR3 is TGTGCCAGCAGTTTCCGGCTAGCGGGAGTGTACAATGAGCAGTTCTTC. Amino acid sequence: CASSFRLAGVYNEQFF. The gene calls are TRBV27 and TRBJ2-1, with 10 positions matching TRBD2. V gave up 3 bases and J gave up 4 bases; unmatched junction bases: 6. Germline loops: CDR1 MNHEY, CDR2 SMNVEV (reference sequence). The CDR3 is made up of 16 amino acids.

This chain joins TRBV7-9 and TRBJ1-4, with D maybe TRBD1 (5 bases). Germline lookup yields CDR1 SEHNR and CDR2 FQNEAQ (reference sequence). The CDR3 spans 15 residues. Trimming removed 0 bases at V and 3 bases at J, with 8 bases between. Written as DNA, the CDR3 is TGTGCCAGCAGCTTAGCCCTGGGGCCTAATGAAAAACTGTTTTTT. Translation gives CASSLALGPNEKLFF.

In nucleotides, the CDR3 is TGCGCCAGCAGCTGGGGGGACTACGAGCAGTACTTC. Protein sequence: CASSWGDYEQYF. V is TRBV5-1 and J is TRBJ2-7; tentative D call: TRBD2 (6 bases). V lost 3 bases to trimming and J lost 3 bases, with 7 bases between them. The CDR3 extends over 12 amino acids. Germline V lookup: CDR1 SGHRS, CDR2 YFSETQ.

The gene calls are TRBV7-9 and TRBJ2-3; 11 positions agree with TRBD2. The CDR3 extends over 16 amino acids. The germline CDR1 and CDR2 sequences are SEHNR and FQNEAQ (reference sequence). The J segment lost 4 bases and the V segment lost 6 bases, leaving 9 bases of the junction unmatched. Written as DNA, the CDR3 is TGTGCCAGCAGGGTTACTAGCGGGAGTAGGTCAGATACGCAGTATTTT. This gives the protein CASRVTSGSRSDTQYF.

The chain recombines TRBV24-1 with TRBJ2-1, with D perhaps TRBD1 (5 bases). The germline V gene encodes CDR1 KGHDR and CDR2 SFDVKD. The germline V and J ends were trimmed by 4 bases and 13 bases, with 16 bases remaining between them. The CDR3 is 13 amino acids. The CDR3 DNA reads as TGTGCCACCAGTGACAGGGTACTCCCTCACCAGTTCTTC. It encodes CATSDRVLPHQFF.

This clone was seen only once. The V call is TRBV7-8, the J call TRBJ2-3, with a possible D match to TRBD1 (5 bases). This CDR3 region has 15 residues. Trimming cost V 2 bases and J 0 bases, with 9 bases left between them. Germline lookup yields CDR1 SGHVS and CDR2 FQNEAQ. As DNA, the CDR3 is TGTGCCAGCAGCTTAAGGGCAGGGAGCACAGATACGCAGTATTTT. Amino acid sequence: CASSLRAGSTDTQYF.

This chain joins TRBV13 and TRBJ2-1; the match to TRBD2 covers 12 bases. Germline values: CDR1 PRHDT, CDR2 FYEKMQ (reference sequence). V was pared by 5 bases and J by 6 bases, with 8 bases of the junction left unmatched. CDR3 length: 16 residues. In DNA form, the CDR3 reads TGTGCCAGCAGCGGGGCTAGCGGGAGGGAACGCAATGAGCAGTTCTTC. Protein: CASSGASGRERNEQFF.

The V and J genes are TRBV7-9 and TRBJ1-4; 9 bases are a match to TRBD1. Per the germline V gene, CDR1 is SEHNR and CDR2 is FQNEAQ (reference sequence). There are 15 residues in the CDR3. The J segment lost 5 bases and the V segment lost 5 bases, leaving 6 bases of the junction unmatched. The CDR3 bases are TGTGCCAGCAGCGGTCGGACAGGGGACAATGAAAAACTGTTTTTT. Its translation: CASSGRTGDNEKLFF.

The chain employs TRBV6-2 or TRBV6-3 and TRBJ2-7, with D possibly TRBD2 on 6 matching bases. The germline V gene encodes CDR1 MNHEY and CDR2 SVGEGT. Trimming cost V 2 bases and J 2 bases, with 13 bases left between them. CDR3 size: 15 residues. The CDR3 DNA follows: TGTGCCAGCAGTTACAGGGGACGGGGGACCTACGAGCAGTACTTC. The encoded protein is CASSYRGRGTYEQYF.

This clone is a singleton in its sample. This rearrangement joins TRBV28 to TRBJ2-3; 7 positions agree with TRBD1. The CDR3 loop spans 15 amino acids. Germline V gene data show CDR1 as MDHEN and CDR2 as SYDVKM. The junction had 7 bases not matched to a gene; V was cut back by 5 bases and J by 2 bases. The CDR3 sequence: CASSLGQEHTDTQYF. The CDR3 DNA follows: TGTGCCAGCAGTCTTGGACAGGAGCACACAGATACGCAGTATTTT. The whole variable domain, filled in from reference TRBV28 and TRBJ2-3, reads DVKVTQSSRYLVKRTGEKVFLECVQDMDHENMFWYRQDPGLGLRLIYFSYDVKMKEKGDIPEGYSVSREKKERFSLILESASTNQTSMYLCASSLGQEHTDTQYFGPGTRLTVL.

The CDR3 bases are TGTGCCAGCAGCCCCAGCGGCAGACCTTACAATGAGCAGTTCTTC. Its translation: CASSPSGRPYNEQFF. V gene TRBV7-2 combines with J gene TRBJ2-1; a possible D gene is TRBD2 (5 bases). CDR1 SGHTA and CDR2 FQGNSA come from the germline V gene. This CDR3 is built from 15 residues. V was clipped by 5 bases and J by 4 bases, with 15 bases between them.

The J gene is TRBJ2-2, the V gene TRBV29-1; maybe TRBD2 (5 bases). CDR1 is SQVTM, CDR2 ANQGSEA, per germline. This CDR3 contains 12 residues. The V end lost 7 bases, the J end lost 0 bases, and 6 bases lay between the germline ends. CDR3 in amino acids: CSGRANTGELFF. The DNA of the CDR3 is TGCAGCGGGCGGGCGAACACCGGGGAGCTGTTTTTT.

This chain links TRBV7-2 with TRBJ1-4, with 8 positions matching TRBD1. The CDR3 is 14 residues long. Germline trimming cut 1 base from V and 8 bases from J; bases unmatched to any gene: 3. Germline loops: CDR1 SGHTA, CDR2 FQGNSA. CDR3 coding DNA: TGTGCCAGCAGCTTAGGGCCAGGGGGCGAAAAACTGTTTTTT. This gives the protein CASSLGPGGEKLFF.

The CDR3 sequence is CASSTNRQGTNSPLHF. The DNA of the CDR3 is TGTGCCAGCAGTACCAATAGACAGGGGACTAATTCACCCCTCCACTTT. V and J are TRBV28 and TRBJ1-6; 8 positions match TRBD1. Germline-derived CDR1 and CDR2 are MDHEN and SYDVKM. The CDR3 runs 16 residues. The J segment lost 6 bases and the V segment lost 5 bases, leaving 9 bases of the junction unmatched.

The chain joins TRBV7-2 to TRBJ1-5, with D uncertain. CDR3 length: 14 residues. The germline gives CDR1 SGHTA, CDR2 FQGNSA. The V gene lost 5 bases and the J gene lost 3 bases, with 11 bases spanning the gap. DNA for the CDR3: TGTGCCAGCAGCCCCCGAGGGTTCAATCAGCCCCAGCATTTT. Amino acids: CASSPRGFNQPQHF.

The chain combines TRBV9 with TRBJ1-2, with D perhaps TRBD1 (6 bases). Germline assignment: CDR1 SGDLS and CDR2 YYNGEE. V was pared by 4 bases and J by 8 bases, with 18 bases between. CDR3 length: 14 amino acids. This chain's CDR3 is CASSRGGREEGYTF. CDR3 in DNA: TGTGCCAGCAGCCGAGGGGGGAGGGAGGAAGGCTACACCTTC.

A note on this clone: The same CDR3 arises from other DNA sequences in this sample as well. The rearrangement links TRBV11-2 to TRBJ2-7; TRBD2 matches at 7 bases. The CDR3 is 14 amino acids. The V and J ends lost 1 base and 4 bases, in that order; junction bases with no gene match: 4. Germline loops: CDR1 SGHAT, CDR2 FQNNGV. CDR3 sequence reads: CASSLGRGSYEQYV. Here the CDR3 DNA reads TGTGCCAGCAGCTTAGGACGCGGGAGTTACGAGCAGTACGTC.

V usage is TRBV6-2 or TRBV6-3 and J usage is TRBJ2-3; 11 bases match TRBD2. CDR3 size: 15 residues. Per the germline V gene, CDR1 is MNHEY and CDR2 is SVGEGT. V was pared by 5 bases and J by 1 base, with 2 bases of the junction left unmatched. CDR3 sequence: CASSPGLAGTDTQYF. In DNA form, the CDR3 reads TGTGCCAGCAGTCCGGGACTAGCGGGCACAGATACGCAGTATTTT.

The genes are TRBV4-2 and TRBJ1-2; tentative D call: TRBD1 (6 bases). The CDR3 has 15 residues. V was cut by 3 bases and J by 8 bases, with 19 bases left in between. The germline V gene encodes CDR1 LGHNA and CDR2 YNFKEQ. CDR3 in amino acids: CASSQVLGTGSGYTF. The CDR3 DNA is TGTGCCAGCAGCCAGGTACTCGGCACAGGGAGCGGCTACACCTTC.